This TCR beta chain originates from a study of shared clonotypes between healthy human individuals. As to this clone: No antigen is known for it.

Measured with immunoSEQ multiplex PCR; TCRdb has only the in-frame clones, and not every one. The sample has under 2.5 million clones; 85% to 95% are singletons. The study's findings and limits: Memory subsets generally showed smaller estimated richness than naive subsets did. Sharing of clonotypes among donors was expected to vary with sequencing depth.

Germline CDR1 and CDR2: SGHTA and FQGTGA. V lost 2 bases and J 6 bases, leaving 10 bases between the germline ends. There are 13 residues in the CDR3. The rearrangement uses TRBV7-3 and TRBJ1-2; the D gene is possibly TRBD1 (5 bases). This receptor was taken from a man aged 18 to 29 in good health. Some clones in this sample may be carry-over from other donors' samples. Sequenced sample: naive CD4+ T cells from PBMCs. Subset in this sample: CD45RA+ positively selected. The CDR3 coding sequence is TGTGCCAGCAGCTTACAGGGACTGGATGGCTACACCTTC. This codes for CASSLQGLDGYTF.